The next 14 T cell receptor beta chains were all read from a single sample in a study of shared clonotypes between healthy human individuals. This table comes from immunoSEQ multiplex PCR, and its TCRdb copy is limited to in-frame clones, with some not included. The table includes approximately 350,000 clones, 90% to 97% detected once. The sample comprised memory CD8+ T cells sorted from blood. Stated subset: CD45RO+ cells pooled with CCR7-negative TemRA cells. These receptors came from a young man in good health.

The chain joins TRBV2 to TRBJ1-5, with D tentatively TRBD1 (6 bases). The CDR3 loop spans 15 amino acids. With 8 bases removed from V and 7 bases from J, the gap between germline ends came to 21 bases. In germline, CDR1 is SNHLY, CDR2 FYNNEI. The chain's CDR3 is CASSVWGQGGQPQHF. CDR3 sequence (DNA): TGTGCCAGCTCTGTCTGGGGGCAGGGCGGACAGCCCCAGCATTTT.

The genes are TRBV6-4 and TRBJ2-7; a weak D match, TRBD1 (6 bases). Germline CDR1 and CDR2: MRHNA and SNTAGT. The germline V and J ends were trimmed by 6 bases and 1 base, with 19 bases remaining between them. The CDR3 is 16 residues long. CDR3 sequence: CASRGYREQGSYEQYF. As DNA, the CDR3 is TGTGCCAGCAGAGGCTACCGGGAACAGGGATCCTACGAGCAGTACTTC.

The rearrangement uses TRBV29-1 and TRBJ2-5; D is possibly TRBD2 (6 bases). CDR3 length: 12 amino acids. The germline CDR1 and CDR2 sequences are SQVTM and ANQGSEA. V gave up 4 bases and J gave up 5 bases, with 11 bases separating them. The chain's CDR3 is CSVAAGLETQYF. For the CDR3, the DNA is TGCAGCGTTGCGGCGGGACTGGAGACCCAGTACTTC.

The chain couples TRBV21-1 to TRBJ2-7; the table's D call TRBD1 went unverified against the DNA. TRBV21-1 is tagged as a pseudogene. The CDR3 sequence is 12 residues long. The CDR3 DNA sequence: TGTGCCAGCAGCAAAGAGGACAGCGAGCAGTACTTC. Translating gives CASSKEDSEQYF.

In the case of this clone: Within the sample, other DNA sequences also encode this same CDR3. The J gene is TRBJ2-7, the V gene TRBV10-3; 11 nucleotides match TRBD2. Germline V gives CDR1 ENHRY, CDR2 SYGVKD. V lost 9 bases and J lost 1; bases outside the gene matches: 5. The CDR3 totals 14 residues. The CDR3 sequence is CAISGLAGSYEQYF. CDR3 bases: TGTGCCATTTCCGGACTAGCGGGTTCCTACGAGCAGTACTTC.

The rearrangement links TRBV7-9 to TRBJ2-1; TRBD2 agrees at 12 bases. The germline V gene encodes CDR1 SEHNR and CDR2 FQNEAQ (reference sequence). With 5 bases clipped from V and 9 bases from J, the junction kept 14 bases outside the gene matches. The CDR3 contains 17 residues. The CDR3 reads CASSDVGLAGHLSEQFF. CDR3 nucleotides: TGTGCCAGCAGCGACGTAGGACTAGCGGGACACCTCAGTGAGCAGTTCTTC.

This rearrangement joins TRBV7-1 to TRBJ2-3, with TRBD2 identical over 10 bases. TRBV7-1 is an ORF, and what it does is uncertain. After removal of 3 bases from V and 2 bases from J, the junction contained 29 bases not matched to a gene. The CDR3 is 24 amino acids. The CDR3 region is CASSSKHARRWGNSSGRITDTQYF. The CDR3 nucleotides are TGTGCCAGCAGCTCCAAACATGCTCGTCGTTGGGGAAACTCTAGCGGGAGAATCACAGATACGCAGTATTTT.

The chain combines TRBV7-2 with TRBJ2-3; TRBD2 is a possible D gene (7 bases). V shed 6 bases and J shed 7 bases, with 14 bases lying between them. This CDR3 contains 13 residues. CDR1 is SGHTA and CDR2 is FQGNSA in the germline V gene. The CDR3 region has the DNA TGTGCCAGCAGTCTACAGGGACTAAATACGCAGTATTTT. Translation: CASSLQGLNTQYF.

This chain connects TRBV30 to TRBJ1-5, with a weak D call TRBD1 (5 bases). This CDR3 has 15 amino acids. From germline, CDR1 is GTSNPN and CDR2 SVGIG (reference sequence). Trimming removed 2 bases at V and 5 bases at J, with 16 bases between. This CDR3 reads CAWSTLGARDQPQHF. CDR3 in DNA: TGTGCCTGGAGTACGTTAGGGGCCCGGGATCAGCCCCAGCATTTT.

This clone was picked up one time. The rearrangement links TRBV4-1 to TRBJ2-1; no definite D call. CDR3 size: 17 residues. Germline V lookup: CDR1 MGHRA, CDR2 YSYEKL. Trimming cost V 1 base and J 3 bases, with 16 bases left between them. CDR3 in amino acids: CASSQAGDLDRYNEQFF. The CDR3 region has the DNA TGCGCCAGCAGCCAAGCTGGTGACTTAGACCGCTACAATGAGCAGTTCTTC.

The chain carries TRBV6-5 and TRBJ2-3; 8 bases map to TRBD2. The CDR3 sequence is 15 residues long. Germline-derived CDR1 and CDR2 are MNHEY and SVGAGI. J gave up 3 bases and V 0 bases, and 2 bases lay outside the gene matches. CDR3 nucleotides: TGTGCCAGCAGTTACTCCGGGAGGGCGACAGATACGCAGTATTTT. Its translation: CASSYSGRATDTQYF.

As DNA, the CDR3 is TGTGCCAGCTCACGTTCAGGAGAAGAGACCCAGTACTTC. Its protein product is CASSRSGEETQYF. This chain joins TRBV18 and TRBJ2-5; D gene uncertain. V lost 4 bases and J lost 3, with 9 bases in between. The CDR3 loop spans 13 amino acids. The germline CDR1 and CDR2 sequences are KGHSH and LQKENI.

The chain couples TRBV4-2 to TRBJ2-1; 14 bases map to TRBD2. The CDR3 length is 15 residues. CDR1 is LGHNA and CDR2 is YNFKEQ in the germline V gene. The ends lost 4 bases at V and 10 bases at J; junction bases unmatched: 6. This CDR3 reads CASSPGLAGEHEQFF. CDR3 nucleotides: TGTGCCAGCAGCCCGGGACTAGCGGGAGAACACGAGCAGTTCTTC.

This chain connects TRBV15 to TRBJ2-3, with 9 bases aligning to TRBD2. Per the germline V gene, CDR1 is LNHNV and CDR2 is YYDKDF (reference sequence). Losses at the gene ends were 9 bases for V and 2 bases for J; bases not matched to a gene: 9. The CDR3 contains 15 residues. The CDR3 reads CATTPGLANTDTQYF. For the CDR3, the DNA is TGTGCCACTACCCCCGGACTAGCGAACACAGATACGCAGTATTTT.